The 32 T cell receptor beta chains below were found in one sample sequenced in a study of PD-1 blockade in classical Hodgkin lymphoma. Produced via immunoSEQ multiplex PCR; TCRdb's table is partial and in-frame only. The data hold approximately 20,000 clones, with more than 70% observed a single time. Time point reported: cycle 4 day 1 (C4D1), after 6 weeks of nivolumab. Relapse was seen in all patients after autologous stem cell transplantation, and brentuximab vedotin exposure was variable. Sequences were derived from peripheral blood mononuclear cells (PBMCs), sampled before the fourth cycle of nivolumab. The receptors here all came from a human donor with classical Hodgkin lymphoma.

This rearrangement joins TRBV11-2 to TRBJ1-2, with D unclear. The CDR3 extends over 16 amino acids. V lost 0 bases, J lost 3 bases, and 14 bases lay in between. Germline V gene sequence: CDR1 SGHAT, CDR2 FQNNGV. CDR3 protein: CASSLDVRGRDYGYTF. In DNA, the CDR3 is TGTGCCAGCAGCTTAGATGTCCGAGGCCGGGACTATGGCTACACCTTC.

This chain links TRBV15 with TRBJ1-5; tentatively, D is TRBD1 (5 bases). Germline CDR1 is LNHNV and CDR2 is YYDKDF (reference sequence). This CDR3 contains 15 residues. V was cut by 3 bases and J by 5 bases, with 14 bases left in between. CDR3: CATSREGNRDQPQHF. The DNA of the CDR3 is TGTGCCACCAGCAGGGAGGGGAATCGGGATCAGCCCCAGCATTTT.

The chain joins TRBV6-1 to TRBJ1-2; 7 bases line up with TRBD1. Looked up from germline, CDR1 is MNHNS and CDR2 is SASEGT. J lost 14 bases, V lost 3 bases, and 9 bases had no gene match. The CDR3 contains 12 residues. The CDR3 region is CASSDMTGSQTF. In nucleotides, the CDR3 is TGTGCCAGCAGTGATATGACAGGGTCTCAAACCTTC.

V is TRBV11-2 and J is TRBJ2-7, with no clear D. From germline, CDR1 is SGHAT and CDR2 FQNNGV. V lost 0 bases and J 2 bases, leaving 20 bases between the germline ends. CDR3 length equals 18 residues. CDR3 coding DNA: TGTGCCAGCAGCTTAGATCTTCTTTCTCGATCAGGCCCCTACGAGCAGTACTTC. Encoded protein: CASSLDLLSRSGPYEQYF.

This clone was recorded once. This chain joins TRBV6-6 and TRBJ1-1; the D is unclear. Germline V gives CDR1 MNHNY, CDR2 SVGAGI (reference sequence). CDR3 length: 15 amino acids. V was trimmed by 0 bases and J by 0 bases, leaving 8 bases between them. CDR3 protein: CASSYSMTVNTEAFF. CDR3 nucleotides: TGTGCCAGCAGTTACTCGATGACGGTGAACACTGAAGCTTTCTTT.

The V call is TRBV6-5, the J call TRBJ1-1; D is perhaps TRBD1 (6 bases). This CDR3 spans 14 amino acids. V was cut by 6 bases and J by 0 bases, with 11 bases left in between. CDR1 is MNHEY and CDR2 is SVGAGI in the germline V gene. CDR3 DNA: TGTGCCAGCAGCACCGGGACACTGAACACTGAAGCTTTCTTT. This sequence encodes CASSTGTLNTEAFF.

This clone was seen more than once but under ten times. V and J are TRBV6-6 and TRBJ1-2; no firm D call. Germline CDR1 is MNHNY and CDR2 is SVGAGI (reference sequence). V lost 2 bases and J lost 4, with 14 bases in between. This CDR3 has 15 amino acids. The CDR3 loop is CASSYPPWGVYGYTF. In DNA form, the CDR3 reads TGTGCCAGCAGTTACCCCCCGTGGGGTGTCTATGGCTACACCTTC.

V usage is TRBV27 and J usage is TRBJ1-1, with 8 bases aligning to TRBD1. The ends lost 0 bases at V and 11 bases at J; junction bases unmatched: 14. CDR1 is MNHEY, CDR2 SMNVEV, per germline (reference sequence). This CDR3 spans 16 amino acids. This CDR3 is CASSLSLTGDRINAFF. DNA of the CDR3: TGTGCCAGCAGTTTATCCCTGACAGGGGATCGGATTAATGCTTTCTTT.

The J gene is TRBJ2-7, the V gene TRBV2; the match to TRBD2 covers 7 bases. CDR3 length: 15 amino acids. Trimming took 3 bases from V and 5 from J; bases not matched to a gene: 10. The germline V gene has CDR1 SNHLY and CDR2 FYNNEI. In DNA, the CDR3 is TGTGCCAGCAGTGATTGGCGGGAGTCTTTGCACGAGCAGTACTTC. Its protein product is CASSDWRESLHEQYF.

V and J are TRBV6-6 and TRBJ1-1; 7 bases agree with TRBD1. Germline trimming cut 2 bases from V and 7 bases from J; bases unmatched to any gene: 7. Germline CDR1 and CDR2: MNHNY and SVGAGI (reference sequence). The length of the CDR3 is 14 residues. CDR3 nucleotides: TGTGCCAGCAGTTACGCGGGGACAGAGGGTGAAGCTTTCTTT. Its translation: CASSYAGTEGEAFF.

This chain uses TRBV4-1 with TRBJ1-5; D not resolved. V gave up 4 bases and J gave up 0 bases, with 10 bases separating them. Germline CDR1 MGHRA, CDR2 YSYEKL. The CDR3 runs 15 residues. CDR3 DNA: TGCGCCAGCAGCCCAAGGGATTTTAGCAATCAGCCCCAGCATTTT. Encoded protein: CASSPRDFSNQPQHF.

V usage is TRBV6-1 and J usage is TRBJ1-6; unclear D gene. The germline CDR1 and CDR2 sequences are MNHNS and SASEGT. The CDR3 length is 16 residues. The ends were cut back, 0 bases at V and 9 bases at J, with 15 bases in the middle. DNA of the CDR3: TGTGCCAGCAGTGAAGCGCCGGAGAGGCCGAGTTCACCCCTCCACTTT. Translating it yields CASSEAPERPSSPLHF.

The gene calls are TRBV7-2 and TRBJ2-1, with a tentative D call TRBD2 (6 bases). This CDR3 contains 14 residues. V was pared by 3 bases and J by 15 bases, with 21 bases between. CDR1 is SGHTA, CDR2 FQGNSA, per germline. CDR3 residues: CASSFKIPSGERFF. The DNA of the CDR3 is TGTGCCAGCAGCTTCAAGATCCCATCGGGAGAGAGGTTCTTC. Drawing the rest from reference TRBV7-2 and TRBJ2-1, the complete variable domain is GAGVSQSPSNKVTEKGKDVELRCDPISGHTALYWYRQSLGQGLEFLIYFQGNSAPDKSGLPSDRFSAERTGGSVSTLTIQRTQQEDSAVYLCASSFKIPSGERFFGPGTRLTVL.

This chain links TRBV5-6 with TRBJ1-2; D gene uncertain. The CDR3 has 11 residues. Germline V lookup: CDR1 SGHDT, CDR2 YYEEEE. V was trimmed by 1 base and J by 8 bases, leaving 6 bases between them. CDR3 residues: CASSLHAGYTF. CDR3 coding DNA: TGTGCCAGCAGCTTGCACGCCGGCTACACCTTC.

This CDR3 reads CASSLGQGVPNEKLFF. The CDR3 DNA follows: TGTGCCAGCAGCTTGGGACAGGGGGTTCCTAATGAAAAACTGTTTTTT. The V and J genes are TRBV7-2 and TRBJ1-4; the match to TRBD1 covers 11 bases. Germline CDR1 SGHTA, CDR2 FQGNSA. The CDR3 sequence is 16 residues long. V dropped 3 bases and J dropped 3; count of bases not matched to a gene: 3.

This chain links TRBV19 with TRBJ2-7; 8 bases match TRBD1. In germline, CDR1 is LNHDA, CDR2 SQIVND (reference sequence). The CDR3 has 12 residues. The V and J ends lost 3 bases and 6 bases, in that order; junction bases with no gene match: 1. The CDR3 here is CASSIGTGEQYF. The CDR3, as DNA: TGTGCCAGTAGTATCGGGACAGGCGAGCAGTACTTC.

The chain uses TRBV19 and TRBJ2-7; 8 positions match TRBD1. The length of the CDR3 is 15 residues. The germline V gene has CDR1 LNHDA and CDR2 SQIVND (reference sequence). Unmatched junction bases numbered 8, after V lost 6 bases and J lost 1 base. CDR3 nucleotides: TGTGCCAGTAGCATAACAGGGGGTGTTTCCTACGAGCAGTACTTC. Protein sequence: CASSITGGVSYEQYF.

The chain joins TRBV13 to TRBJ2-7; 11 nucleotides line up with TRBD2. Trimming removed 5 bases from V and 7 bases from J; junction bases left unmatched: 10. The CDR3 extends over 15 amino acids. CDR1 is PRHDT, CDR2 FYEKMQ, per germline (reference sequence). The CDR3 bases are TGTGCCAGCAGCCTTACTAGCGGGAGAACGAGGGAGCAGTACTTC. Translation: CASSLTSGRTREQYF.

The chain couples TRBV5-6 to TRBJ1-5; the D gene is possibly TRBD1 (6 bases). The CDR3 is 15 residues long. The V gene's germline CDR1 is SGHDT and CDR2 YYEEEE. V was trimmed by 1 base and J by 2 bases, leaving 10 bases between them. This chain's CDR3 is CASSLRGHGNQPQHF. CDR3 DNA: TGTGCCAGCAGCTTGCGGGGGCATGGCAATCAGCCCCAGCATTTT. The complete variable domain, with remaining parts taken from reference TRBV5-6 and TRBJ1-5, reads DAGVTQSPTHLIKTRGQQVTLRCSPKSGHDTVSWYQQALGQGPQFIFQYYEEEERQRGNFPDRFSGHQFPNYSSELNVNALLLGDSALYLCASSLRGHGNQPQHFGDGTRLSIL.

The rearrangement links TRBV2 to TRBJ2-7, with a tentative D call TRBD2 (5 bases). CDR3 length equals 13 residues. V gave up 4 bases and J gave up 4 bases, with 11 bases separating them. Germline CDR1 is SNHLY and CDR2 is FYNNEI. Written as DNA, the CDR3 is TGTGCCAGCAGTGTTTCGGGAAAATACGAGCAGTACGTC. This sequence encodes CASSVSGKYEQYV.

The table lists this clone with a few counts. The chain links TRBV5-5 to TRBJ1-3; the D gene is possibly TRBD1 (5 bases). Germline assignment: CDR1 SGHKS and CDR2 YYEKEE (reference sequence). The CDR3 runs 16 residues. V was pared by 6 bases and J by 0 bases, with 16 bases between. The CDR3, as DNA: TGTGCCAGCAACAACCCCAGGGCCCACTCTGGAAACACCATATATTTT. Its protein is CASNNPRAHSGNTIYF.

This clone appeared a few times. V is TRBV14 and J is TRBJ1-2; TRBD1 aligns across 9 bases. After removal of 4 bases from V and 4 bases from J, the junction contained 10 bases not matched to a gene. CDR1 is SGHDN, CDR2 FVKESK, per germline. This CDR3 has 16 amino acids. The CDR3 sequence is CASSPGQGGRGYGYTF. In DNA form, the CDR3 reads TGTGCCAGCAGCCCGGGACAGGGCGGCCGGGGCTATGGCTACACCTTC.

The gene calls are TRBV10-2 and TRBJ2-1, with 11 bases aligning to TRBD2. The CDR3 loop spans 14 amino acids. Per germline, CDR1 WSHSY and CDR2 SAAADI. V shed 7 bases, J shed 5 bases, and the junction held 4 bases outside the gene matches. This CDR3 reads CASTGLAGDNEQFF. CDR3 DNA: TGCGCCAGCACCGGACTAGCGGGTGACAATGAGCAGTTCTTC.

V is TRBV6-1 and J is TRBJ2-7; TRBD1 agrees at 8 bases. Per germline, CDR1 MNHNS and CDR2 SASEGT. Trimming took 7 bases from V and 2 from J; bases not matched to a gene: 10. CDR3 length equals 15 residues. The CDR3 DNA follows: TGTGCCAGCATACCCAGGGGGCAGATCACCTACGAGCAGTACTTC. Protein: CASIPRGQITYEQYF.

In nucleotides, the CDR3 is TGTGCCAGCCGAAGAACGGGGGAGGGGGGCGGCAATCAGCCCCAGCATTTT. It yields the protein CASRRTGEGGGNQPQHF. The chain uses TRBV27 and TRBJ1-5; D perhaps matches TRBD1 (6 bases). Germline loops: CDR1 MNHEY, CDR2 SMNVEV (reference sequence). Trimming stripped 8 bases from V and 2 bases from J, with 22 bases between. The CDR3 sequence is 17 residues long.

The chain joins TRBV6-4 to TRBJ2-6; 8 nucleotides match TRBD1. Trimming cost V 6 bases and J 4 bases; bases outside gene matches: 5. Per germline, CDR1 MRHNA and CDR2 SNTAGT. The CDR3 is 15 amino acids. The CDR3 reads CASSATGAGANVLTF. DNA of the CDR3: TGTGCCAGCAGCGCGACAGGGGCCGGGGCCAACGTCCTGACTTTC.

The chain has TRBV7-2 and TRBJ1-5; a possible D gene is TRBD1 (5 bases). The ends were cut back, 5 bases at V and 1 base at J, with 12 bases in the middle. Germline V gene sequence: CDR1 SGHTA, CDR2 FQGNSA. The CDR3 length is 15 residues. The chain's CDR3 is CASSKGVMSNQPQHF. The CDR3 DNA is TGTGCCAGCAGCAAAGGGGTGATGAGCAATCAGCCCCAGCATTTT.

The chain links TRBV7-8 to TRBJ1-2; a weak D match, TRBD1 (5 bases). V lost 2 bases and J 3 bases, leaving 7 bases between the germline ends. CDR1 is SGHVS and CDR2 is FQNEAQ in the germline V gene. This CDR3 region has 13 residues. CDR3 in DNA: TGTGCCAGCAGCTTACAGGGATACTATGGCTACACCTTC. The encoded protein is CASSLQGYYGYTF.

The V and J genes are TRBV27 and TRBJ2-7; D gene uncertain. The V end was cut by 8 bases, the J end by 4 bases, with 15 bases between. CDR3 length equals 13 residues. Germline V CDR1 and CDR2: MNHEY, SMNVEV (reference sequence). The CDR3 DNA sequence: TGTGCCAGCTCCCCGGGTCGACCTTACGAGCAGTACTTC. It is translated as CASSPGRPYEQYF.

This rearrangement joins TRBV7-9 to TRBJ2-5, with TRBD1 identical over 7 bases. This CDR3 contains 17 residues. V dropped 5 bases and J dropped 4; count of bases not matched to a gene: 16. Germline CDR1 SEHNR, CDR2 FQNEAQ (reference sequence). The chain's CDR3 is CASSVPTGDHNGETQYF. DNA for the CDR3: TGTGCCAGCAGCGTACCCACAGGGGATCATAACGGAGAGACCCAGTACTTC. The full variable domain, in which reference TRBV7-9 and TRBJ2-5 provide the parts outside the CDR3, is DTGVSQNPRHKITKRGQNVTFRCDPISEHNRLYWYRQTLGQGPEFLTYFQNEAQLEKSRLLSDRFSAERPKGSFSTLEIQRTEQGDSAMYLCASSVPTGDHNGETQYFGPGTRLLVL.

The chain recombines TRBV6-5 with TRBJ1-5, with TRBD1 as a possible D gene (6 bases). The V end lost 4 bases, the J end lost 6 bases, and 10 bases lay between the germline ends. Looked up from germline, CDR1 is MNHEY and CDR2 is SVGAGI. CDR3 length: 13 residues. The CDR3 DNA sequence: TGTGCCAGCAGTTCGACAGGCGGTCAGCCCCAGCATTTT. Its protein is CASSSTGGQPQHF.

V gene TRBV19 combines with J gene TRBJ1-5, with TRBD1 matching over 7 bases. Germline-derived CDR1 and CDR2 are LNHDA and SQIVND (reference sequence). CDR3 length: 16 residues. Unmatched junction bases numbered 3, after V lost 1 base and J lost 0 bases. CDR3 nucleotides: TGTGCCAGTAGTATAGGACAGGGTCATAGCAATCAGCCCCAGCATTTT. Its protein product is CASSIGQGHSNQPQHF.